The 15 T cell receptor beta chains listed next were all sequenced from one sample in a study of PD-L1 blockade in urothelial cancer. TCRdb keeps only in-frame clones here, not all; method: immunoSEQ multiplex PCR. Here the sample spans about 83,000 clones, around 87% being singletons. Sequenced material: PBMCs, taken around atezolizumab (anti-PD-L1) treatment. These receptors were obtained from a woman between 65 and 79 years old with urothelial cancer.

The chain employs TRBV7-8 and TRBJ2-7; 11 positions agree with TRBD1. Trimming took 5 bases from V and 1 from J; bases not matched to a gene: 22. The CDR3 has 21 amino acids. Germline CDR1 SGHVS, CDR2 FQNEAQ. As DNA, the CDR3 is TGTGCCAGCAGCCCCCGCAGATCGGGACAGGGGGTTCTGATTCCTTCCTACGAGCAGTACTTC. Its protein product is CASSPRRSGQGVLIPSYEQYF.

This clone appeared a single time. The chain combines TRBV7-3 with TRBJ2-1; possible D gene TRBD2, 6 bases. V gave up 4 bases and J gave up 7 bases, with 23 bases separating them. Germline V gene lookup returns CDR1 SGHTA and CDR2 FQGTGA. There are 17 residues in the CDR3. CDR3 in DNA: TGTGCCAGCAGCTCAACCCGGCGACTAGGAGGTCTGAATGAGCAGTTCTTC. It specifies CASSSTRRLGGLNEQFF.

In this sample, this clone turned up a few times. The V and J genes are TRBV27 and TRBJ1-1; D gene ambiguous. CDR3 length: 15 amino acids. V was trimmed by 6 bases and J by 4 bases, leaving 18 bases between them. The germline V gene has CDR1 MNHEY and CDR2 SMNVEV (reference sequence). CDR3 in DNA: TGTGCCAGCAGGCTGCTAGACGGAACGGGCACTGAAGCTTTCTTT. Translation: CASRLLDGTGTEAFF.

V usage is TRBV5-6 and J usage is TRBJ2-7; 7 nucleotides agree with TRBD1. CDR1 is SGHDT, CDR2 YYEEEE, per germline. Unmatched junction bases numbered 8, after V lost 4 bases and J lost 1 base. The CDR3 is 15 amino acids. The CDR3 DNA sequence: TGTGCCAGCAGCCCCCCCGGGACAGATTCCTACGAGCAGTACTTC. As protein: CASSPPGTDSYEQYF.

This chain links TRBV28 with TRBJ1-5; 9 positions agree with TRBD1. CDR1 is MDHEN, CDR2 SYDVKM, per germline. The CDR3 spans 14 residues. The V segment lost 3 bases and the J segment 7 bases; nucleotides outside the gene matches: 4. As DNA, the CDR3 is TGTGCCAGCAGTTTCACAGGGGGCGGACAGCCCCAGCATTTT. Protein sequence: CASSFTGGGQPQHF.

The rearrangement uses TRBV30 and TRBJ1-3, with 7 bases matching TRBD1. The ends lost 7 bases at V and 0 bases at J; junction bases unmatched: 9. CDR1 and CDR2 from the germline V gene are GTSNPN and SVGIG (reference sequence). The CDR3 covers 15 residues. The CDR3 DNA reads as TGTGCCTTGACGACAGGGATCGACTCTGGAAACACCATATATTTT. Its translation is CALTTGIDSGNTIYF. The variable domain in full, with the rest retrieved from reference TRBV30 and TRBJ1-3, is SQTIHQWPATLVQPVGSPLSLECTVEGTSNPNLYWYRQAAGRGLQLLFYSVGIGQISSEVPQNLSASRPQDRQFILSSKKLLLSDSGFYLCALTTGIDSGNTIYFGEGSWLTVV.

Turning to this clone: The same CDR3 can be traced to other DNA sequences in this sample. The J gene is TRBJ2-1, the V gene TRBV27; no clear D. The CDR3 runs to 13 residues. Trimming took off 5 bases at V and 0 bases at J, with 5 bases between the two ends. Germline V CDR1 and CDR2: MNHEY, SMNVEV (reference sequence). The CDR3 region has the DNA TGTGCCAGCAGTCGGAGCTCCTACAATGAGCAGTTCTTC. Translating it yields CASSRSSYNEQFF.

The chain has TRBV6-1 and TRBJ1-2; 9 nucleotides line up with TRBD1. Germline CDR1 MNHNS, CDR2 SASEGT. J lost 6 bases, V lost 5 bases, and 10 bases had no gene match. This CDR3 contains 15 residues. CDR3 loop: CASSWGDRVSDGYTF. CDR3 in DNA: TGTGCCAGCAGTTGGGGGGACAGGGTTTCGGATGGCTACACCTTC.

This clone was seen a handful of times. This chain uses TRBV19 with TRBJ1-2; possible D gene TRBD1, 5 bases. Per the germline V gene, CDR1 is LNHDA and CDR2 is SQIVND (reference sequence). V was pared by 3 bases and J by 7 bases, with 18 bases between. There are 15 residues in the CDR3. The CDR3 DNA follows: TGTGCCAGTAGTATTATGACAGCTCCTTATAGTGGCTACACCTTC. It is translated as CASSIMTAPYSGYTF.

This chain connects TRBV5-5 to TRBJ2-7; D is unclear. Trimming removed 4 bases from V and 0 bases from J, with 20 bases in between. Germline assignment: CDR1 SGHKS and CDR2 YYEKEE (reference sequence). This CDR3 is built from 17 residues. The CDR3 DNA sequence: TGTGCCAGCAGCGCCACTACTTGGCGCGCTAGCTCCTACGAGCAGTACTTC. Residues: CASSATTWRASSYEQYF.

V gene TRBV4-2 combines with J gene TRBJ2-1, with TRBD2 matching 9 bases. The germline V gene has CDR1 LGHNA and CDR2 YNFKEQ. The ends lost 2 bases at V and 5 bases at J; junction bases unmatched: 13. The CDR3 has 18 amino acids. The CDR3 sequence is CASSQLWSLAGTNNEQFF. The DNA for the CDR3 is TGTGCCAGCAGCCAACTATGGAGCCTAGCGGGGACCAACAATGAGCAGTTCTTC.

This chain connects TRBV11-3 to TRBJ1-3; TRBD1 matches at 7 bases. Germline V lookup: CDR1 SGHNT, CDR2 YENEEA. The CDR3 is made up of 14 amino acids. V shed 4 bases, J shed 2 bases, and the junction held 2 bases outside the gene matches. The CDR3 DNA sequence: TGTGCCAGCAGCTCTGGACAGGCTGGAAACACCATATATTTT. Its protein product is CASSSGQAGNTIYF. Together with reference TRBV11-3 and TRBJ1-3, the CDR3 gives the full variable domain: EAGVVQSPRYKIIEKKQPVAFWCNPISGHNTLYWYLQNLGQGPELLIRYENEEAVDDSQLPKDRFSAERLKGVDSTLKIQPAELGDSAVYLCASSSGQAGNTIYFGEGSWLTVV.

V gene TRBV5-1 combines with J gene TRBJ2-3, with 12 bases that match TRBD2. The CDR3 runs 14 residues. J lost 5 bases, V lost 7 bases, and 5 bases had no gene match. Germline values: CDR1 SGHRS, CDR2 YFSETQ. CDR3 nucleotides: TGCGCCAGCCGGCTAGCGGGAGGGGGAGATACGCAGTATTTT. This codes for CASRLAGGGDTQYF.

The chain recombines TRBV7-2 with TRBJ2-2, with TRBD2 matching 7 bases. The CDR3 runs to 16 residues. V trimming: 0 bases; J trimming: 1 base; junction bases outside the gene matches: 2. CDR1 is SGHTA, CDR2 FQGNSA, per germline. CDR3 residues: CASSLASGKNTGELFF. The CDR3 DNA reads TGTGCCAGCAGCTTAGCGAGCGGGAAGAACACCGGGGAGCTGTTTTTT.

The chain carries TRBV28 and TRBJ2-7; maybe TRBD1 (6 bases). In germline, CDR1 is MDHEN, CDR2 SYDVKM. This CDR3 is built from 14 residues. V was shortened by 6 bases and J by 5 bases, with 17 bases between the two germline ends. The CDR3 protein is CASRIVGAGDEQYF. The CDR3 nucleotides are TGTGCCAGCAGGATCGTGGGGGCCGGGGACGAGCAGTACTTC.